This TCR beta chain originates from a study of control samples from healthy donors and cancer patients. Looked up from germline, CDR1 is SGHDT and CDR2 is YYEEEE. Losses at the gene ends were 0 bases for V and 10 bases for J; bases not matched to a gene: 6. The CDR3 contains 14 residues. The table came from immunoSEQ multiplex PCR; TCRdb's copy has only in-frame clones and leaves some out. Among roughly 200,000 clones listed, over 80% were seen once. The sequenced sample was blood. The clonotype comes from a man younger than 30 in good health. This chain uses TRBV5-6 with TRBJ2-1; TRBD1 matches at 8 bases. CDR3 region: CASSLGQGPREQFF. The CDR3 DNA follows: TGTGCCAGCAGCTTGGGACAGGGGCCTAGGGAGCAGTTCTTC.